Ten or more counts support the clone carrying this T cell receptor (beta chain). Its specificity is unknown. The data stem from a study of T cell repertoires in cytomegalovirus infection. Study summary: TCR beta signatures that were public indicated CMV infection and matching HLA type.

TCRdb called the reads again in MiXCR, with one record for every CDR3 protein. The sample holds about 920,000 distinct CDR3 sequences; roughly 30% are singletons and the top ten take over 10%. Germline V lookup: CDR1 SGHVS, CDR2 FNYEAQ. The germline V and J ends were trimmed by 4 bases and 12 bases, with 13 bases remaining between them. CDR3 size: 12 residues. This sequence joins TRBV7-6 and TRBJ2-1; D unclear. This sequence originates from a human donor in good health (CMV status not recorded). Some clones in this sample may be carry-over from other donors' samples. Sample: cultured CD8+ T cells from PBMCs, taken from culture after CMV antigen stimulation. This CDR3 is CASSSDPYGQFF. DNA for the CDR3: TGTGCCAGCAGCTCCGACCCCTATGGGCAGTTCTTC.